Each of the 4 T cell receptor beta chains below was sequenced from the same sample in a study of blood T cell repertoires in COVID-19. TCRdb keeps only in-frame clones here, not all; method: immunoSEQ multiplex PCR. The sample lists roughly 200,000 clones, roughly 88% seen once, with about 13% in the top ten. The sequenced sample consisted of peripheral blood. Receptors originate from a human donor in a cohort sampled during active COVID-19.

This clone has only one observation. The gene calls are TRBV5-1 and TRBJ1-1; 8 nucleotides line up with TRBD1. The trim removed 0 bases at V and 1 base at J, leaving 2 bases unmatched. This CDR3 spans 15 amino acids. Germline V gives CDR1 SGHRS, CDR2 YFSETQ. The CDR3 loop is CASSLAGTGNTEAFF. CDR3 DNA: TGCGCCAGCAGCTTGGCCGGGACAGGGAACACTGAAGCTTTCTTT.

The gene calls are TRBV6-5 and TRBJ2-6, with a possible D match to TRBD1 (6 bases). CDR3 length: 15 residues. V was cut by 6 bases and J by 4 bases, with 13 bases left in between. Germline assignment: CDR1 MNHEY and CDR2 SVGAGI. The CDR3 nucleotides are TGTGCCAGCAGACCACAGGGTTCCGGGGCCAACGTCCTGACTTTC. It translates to CASRPQGSGANVLTF.

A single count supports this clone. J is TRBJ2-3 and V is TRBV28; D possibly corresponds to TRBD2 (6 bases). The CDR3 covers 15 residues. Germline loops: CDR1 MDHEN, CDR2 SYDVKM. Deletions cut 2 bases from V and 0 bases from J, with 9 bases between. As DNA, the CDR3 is TGTGCCAGCAGTTTAGCGGGAACTAGCACAGATACGCAGTATTTT. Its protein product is CASSLAGTSTDTQYF.

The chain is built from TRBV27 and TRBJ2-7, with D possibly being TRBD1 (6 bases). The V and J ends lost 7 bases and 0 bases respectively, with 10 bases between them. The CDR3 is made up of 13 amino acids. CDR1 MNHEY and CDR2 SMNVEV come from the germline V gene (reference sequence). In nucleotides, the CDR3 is TGTGCCAGCATTGGGGGCAGCTCCTACGAGCAGTACTTC. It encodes CASIGGSSYEQYF.